The 32 T cell receptor beta chains below all came from one sample that was sequenced in a study of OX40 agonist ivuxolimab in advanced cancers. Sequencing used immunoSEQ multiplex PCR; TCRdb keeps in-frame clones, though not all of them. The sample carries around 74,000 clones, roughly 80% recorded once. The source was CD4+ or CD8+ T cells sorted from blood, collected in a trial of the OX40 agonist ivuxolimab. The receptors here all came from an adult with an advanced solid tumor such as melanoma, head and neck, liver or kidney cancer.

For the CDR3, the DNA is TGTGCCAGCAGCCCTGTCGGGACATCCACTGAAAAACTGTTTTTT. It translates to CASSPVGTSTEKLFF. The chain has TRBV7-8 and TRBJ1-4; D may be TRBD1 (6 bases). The CDR3 has 15 residues. Germline-derived CDR1 and CDR2 are SGHVS and FQNEAQ. The V and J ends lost 5 bases and 7 bases respectively, with 17 bases between them.

The gene calls are TRBV5-1 and TRBJ2-2; 7 nucleotides align to TRBD1. The trim removed 3 bases at V and 0 bases at J, leaving 8 bases unmatched. Germline-derived CDR1 and CDR2 are SGHRS and YFSETQ. This CDR3 has 17 amino acids. CDR3 nucleotides: TGCGCCAGCAGCTCCGGGACAGCGTATGCGAACACCGGGGAGCTGTTTTTT. Amino acids: CASSSGTAYANTGELFF.

In DNA form, the CDR3 reads TGTGCCAGCAGTCCGGGTGTGGGGAAGCATGAGACCCAGTACTTC. It translates to CASSPGVGKHETQYF. This sequence joins TRBV7-2 and TRBJ2-5; D gene ambiguous. Germline CDR1 and CDR2: SGHTA and FQGNSA. The CDR3 runs 15 residues. Trimming shortened V by 6 bases and J by 5 bases, and 19 bases separated the two germline ends. The whole variable domain, remainder taken from reference TRBV7-2 and TRBJ2-5, is GAGVSQSPSNKVTEKGKDVELRCDPISGHTALYWYRQSLGQGLEFLIYFQGNSAPDKSGLPSDRFSAERTGGSVSTLTIQRTQQEDSAVYLCASSPGVGKHETQYFGPGTRLLVL.

This clone was observed a few times. The chain recombines TRBV27 with TRBJ2-7; TRBD2 agrees at 8 bases. V trimming: 5 bases; J trimming: 1 base; junction bases outside the gene matches: 22. The CDR3 is made up of 20 amino acids. Germline values: CDR1 MNHEY, CDR2 SMNVEV (reference sequence). This chain's CDR3 is CASSPGRKGLAPHWSYEQYF. CDR3 in DNA: TGTGCCAGCAGTCCTGGTAGAAAAGGACTAGCCCCGCATTGGTCCTACGAGCAGTACTTC.

This chain links TRBV2 with TRBJ2-1; D call uncertain. This CDR3 spans 16 amino acids. Trimming pared 6 bases from V and 0 bases from J, leaving 15 bases between. Germline assignment: CDR1 SNHLY and CDR2 FYNNEI. The DNA of the CDR3 is TGTGCCAGCAGCCTAGATGGTTTTAGCTCCTACAATGAGCAGTTCTTC. It encodes CASSLDGFSSYNEQFF.

CDR3 protein: CASSYRVGQADQPQHF. In nucleotides, the CDR3 is TGTGCCAGCAGTTACAGAGTGGGACAGGCGGATCAGCCCCAGCATTTT. V usage is TRBV6-6 and J usage is TRBJ1-5, with 8 bases identical to TRBD1. The CDR3 extends over 16 amino acids. The germline gives CDR1 MNHNY, CDR2 SVGAGI (reference sequence). J lost 5 bases, V lost 2 bases, and 8 bases had no gene match.

This chain joins TRBV6-4 and TRBJ1-6; unclear D gene. Trimming left V 3 bases short and J 0 bases short, with 6 bases between. Germline lookup yields CDR1 MRHNA and CDR2 SNTAGT. The CDR3 extends over 15 amino acids. In DNA, the CDR3 is TGTGCCAGCAGTGAGGAGAGCTCCTATAATTCACCCCTCCACTTT. Translation: CASSEESSYNSPLHF.

CDR3 protein: CASSIDHGRVSYNEQFF. CDR3 bases: TGTGCCAGTAGTATAGATCATGGAAGGGTATCCTACAATGAGCAGTTCTTC. The V gene is TRBV19, the J gene TRBJ2-1; D unresolved. V lost 0 bases, J lost 1 base, and 13 bases lay in between. Per the germline V gene, CDR1 is LNHDA and CDR2 is SQIVND (reference sequence). This CDR3 region has 17 residues.

The chain is built from TRBV18 and TRBJ2-3; 11 nucleotides match TRBD2. Trimming took 3 bases from V and 5 from J; bases not matched to a gene: 7. This CDR3 has 16 amino acids. Germline-derived CDR1 and CDR2 are KGHSH and LQKENI. The CDR3 reads CASSPGLAGGVDTQYF. Here the CDR3 DNA reads TGTGCCAGCTCACCGGGGCTAGCGGGAGGTGTAGATACGCAGTATTTT.

This sequence joins TRBV10-1 and TRBJ2-7; a weak D match, TRBD2 (6 bases). The CDR3 has 13 residues. The V gene lost 11 bases and the J gene lost 4 bases, with 18 bases spanning the gap. CDR1 WNHNN and CDR2 SYGVQD come from the germline V gene (reference sequence). CDR3 residues: CAPTGDHRYEQYF. CDR3 nucleotide sequence: TGCGCCCCCACGGGGGACCATAGATACGAGCAGTACTTC.

The rearrangement links TRBV6-4 to TRBJ1-2; 9 positions match TRBD1. CDR3 length: 17 amino acids. The V gene end was trimmed by 8 bases and the J gene end by 3 bases; junction bases not matched to a gene: 16. Germline CDR1 reads MRHNA; CDR2 reads SNTAGT. The CDR3 protein is CASPSPGTGIIYYGYTF. As DNA, the CDR3 is TGTGCCAGCCCAAGTCCCGGGACAGGGATCATTTACTATGGCTACACCTTC.

The chain employs TRBV7-9 and TRBJ2-5; D gene uncertain. The CDR3 consists of 11 residues. Trimming left V 1 base short and J 6 bases short, with 3 bases between. Germline CDR1 SEHNR, CDR2 FQNEAQ (reference sequence). The CDR3 is CASSLGQTQYF. CDR3 bases: TGTGCCAGCAGCTTAGGCCAGACCCAGTACTTC.

This clone appeared once. The V gene is TRBV7-3, the J gene TRBJ2-5; 9 bases are a match to TRBD2. The V and J ends lost 3 bases and 5 bases, in that order; junction bases with no gene match: 1. The germline V gene has CDR1 SGHTA and CDR2 FQGTGA. This CDR3 has 13 amino acids. CDR3 nucleotides: TGTGCCAGCAGCTTTGCGGGGGGGGAGACCCAGTACTTC. This gives the protein CASSFAGGETQYF. The variable domain in full, completed from reference TRBV7-3 and TRBJ2-5, reads GAGVSQTPSNKVTEKGKYVELRCDPISGHTALYWYRQSLGQGPEFLIYFQGTGAADDSGLPNDRFFAVRPEGSVSTLKIQRTERGDSAVYLCASSFAGGETQYFGPGTRLLVL.

The chain combines TRBV28 with TRBJ1-2; D perhaps matches TRBD1 (5 bases). The CDR3 loop spans 14 amino acids. Germline V lookup: CDR1 MDHEN, CDR2 SYDVKM. V gave up 10 bases and J gave up 1 base, with 16 bases separating them. The CDR3 region has the DNA TGTGCCACACTTCGAGGGGATTATAACTATGGCTACACCTTC. This codes for CATLRGDYNYGYTF.

The CDR3 region is CASSPASGRRPDTQYF. In DNA, the CDR3 is TGTGCCAGCAGTCCCGCTAGCGGGAGGCGCCCAGATACGCAGTATTTT. The chain carries TRBV7-2 and TRBJ2-3; 11 nucleotides line up with TRBD2. V lost 6 bases to trimming and J lost 4 bases; unmatched junction nucleotides: 9. CDR1 is SGHTA, CDR2 FQGNSA, per germline. The CDR3 sequence is 16 residues long. The full variable domain, completed using reference TRBV7-2 and TRBJ2-3, is GAGVSQSPSNKVTEKGKDVELRCDPISGHTALYWYRQSLGQGLEFLIYFQGNSAPDKSGLPSDRFSAERTGGSVSTLTIQRTQQEDSAVYLCASSPASGRRPDTQYFGPGTRLTVL.

This chain joins TRBV19 and TRBJ2-1; TRBD2 aligns across 13 bases. V shed 4 bases and J 9 bases; nucleotides not matched to a gene: 15. This CDR3 has 18 residues. CDR1 is LNHDA and CDR2 is SQIVND in the germline V gene (reference sequence). This CDR3 reads CASSKSPGLAGSGSEQFF. In DNA, the CDR3 is TGTGCCAGTAGTAAATCTCCGGGACTAGCGGGATCGGGAAGTGAGCAGTTCTTC.

The chain carries TRBV5-4 and TRBJ2-2, with D tentatively TRBD1 or TRBD2 (5 bases each). Trimming cost V 4 bases and J 0 bases, with 10 bases left between them. The CDR3 totals 15 residues. Looked up from germline, CDR1 is SGHNT and CDR2 is YYREEE (reference sequence). CDR3 amino acids: CASSPGGPNTGELFF. In DNA, the CDR3 is TGTGCCAGCAGCCCTGGGGGACCGAACACCGGGGAGCTGTTTTTT.

This rearrangement joins TRBV4-3 to TRBJ2-7; D unclear. The CDR3 spans 14 residues. CDR1 and CDR2 from the germline V gene are LGHNA and YSLEER. V was shortened by 2 bases and J by 2 bases, with 10 bases between the two germline ends. CDR3 in amino acids: CASSQKIGTYEQYF. The CDR3, as DNA: TGCGCCAGCAGCCAAAAGATAGGAACCTACGAGCAGTACTTC.

This clone was detected only once. V usage is TRBV5-6 and J usage is TRBJ2-5; 7 nucleotides match TRBD2. The V gene end was trimmed by 2 bases and the J gene end by 7 bases; junction bases not matched to a gene: 14. The germline V gene has CDR1 SGHDT and CDR2 YYEEEE. The CDR3 has 16 residues. The CDR3 sequence: CASSLRAASGGGTQYF. The CDR3 nucleotides read TGTGCCAGCAGCTTACGTGCGGCTAGCGGAGGAGGGACCCAGTACTTC.

This chain uses TRBV7-2 with TRBJ1-2, with D perhaps matching TRBD1 (6 bases). Germline lookup yields CDR1 SGHTA and CDR2 FQGNSA. V lost 5 bases to trimming and J lost 4 bases, with 17 bases between them. The CDR3 is 15 amino acids. CDR3 amino acids: CASSAPDRGGYGYTF. CDR3 sequence (DNA): TGTGCCAGCAGCGCCCCGGACAGAGGAGGCTATGGCTACACCTTC.

The CDR3 spells CASTGTGGNEQYF. CDR3 DNA: TGTGCCAGCACAGGGACAGGAGGGAACGAGCAGTACTTC. The chain uses TRBV25-1 and TRBJ2-7; 8 bases fit TRBD1. CDR3 length: 13 residues. With 7 bases clipped from V and 5 bases from J, the junction kept 7 bases outside the gene matches. The germline CDR1 and CDR2 sequences are MGHDK and SYGVNS.

The chain carries TRBV18 and TRBJ2-5; TRBD2 might be the D (6 bases). The V gene's germline CDR1 is KGHSH and CDR2 LQKENI. V lost 6 bases and J lost 1, with 15 bases in between. CDR3 length: 15 amino acids. CDR3 coding DNA: TGTGCCAGCTCCATAGCGGCTGTGGGCCAAGAGACCCAGTACTTC. Residues: CASSIAAVGQETQYF.

The rearrangement links TRBV4-2 to TRBJ2-1, with D perhaps assigned TRBD1 or TRBD2 (5 bases each). Trimming took 4 bases from V and 5 from J, leaving 21 bases between them. Germline assignment: CDR1 LGHNA and CDR2 YNFKEQ. The CDR3 consists of 17 residues. Here the CDR3 reads CASSLGTAGGEHNEQFF. The CDR3 nucleotides read TGTGCCAGCAGCCTCGGGACCGCGGGCGGAGAACACAATGAGCAGTTCTTC.

This chain links TRBV28 with TRBJ2-5; a possible D gene is TRBD1 (5 bases). The CDR3 covers 13 residues. Trimming took 7 bases from V and 2 from J, leaving 11 bases between them. Germline V gene lookup returns CDR1 MDHEN and CDR2 SYDVKM. DNA of the CDR3: TGTGCCAGCACTGGGGCCGGTCAAGAGACCCAGTACTTC. Translated: CASTGAGQETQYF.

The chain is built from TRBV4-3 and TRBJ2-1; 9 nucleotides line up with TRBD2. Germline V gene lookup returns CDR1 LGHNA and CDR2 YSLEER. The trim removed 3 bases at V and 2 bases at J, leaving 5 bases unmatched. The CDR3 consists of 16 residues. CDR3 bases: TGCGCCAGCAGCCATGAGACTAGCGGAACCTACAATGAGCAGTTCTTC. It codes for CASSHETSGTYNEQFF.

The chain employs TRBV7-9 and TRBJ2-1, with D perhaps TRBD1 (7 bases). Trimming pared 5 bases from V and 5 bases from J, leaving 16 bases between. The CDR3 totals 15 residues. CDR1 SEHNR and CDR2 FQNEAQ come from the germline V gene (reference sequence). The CDR3, as DNA: TGTGCCAGCAGCCCCCGCGGGACAGCCAACAATGAGCAGTTCTTC. Amino acids: CASSPRGTANNEQFF.

The chain employs TRBV6-1 and TRBJ1-5; 9 bases align to TRBD1. The germline CDR1 and CDR2 sequences are MNHNS and SASEGT. Trimming at V came to 1 base and at J to 3 bases, leaving 1 base not matched to a gene. The CDR3 runs 15 residues. CDR3 protein: CASSEGTGVNQPQHF. The CDR3 nucleotides read TGTGCCAGCAGTGAAGGGACAGGGGTCAATCAGCCCCAGCATTTT.

This sequence joins TRBV2 and TRBJ1-6; the D is unclear. CDR3 length: 15 residues. V lost 6 bases and J lost 6, with 15 bases in between. CDR1 and CDR2 from the germline V gene are SNHLY and FYNNEI. CDR3 sequence reads: CASRNAGAGNSPLHF. As DNA, the CDR3 is TGTGCCAGCAGAAACGCGGGAGCCGGTAATTCACCCCTCCACTTT.

As for this clone: Other DNA sequences in this sample translate to the same CDR3. The V call is TRBV19, the J call TRBJ1-5; 10 nucleotides agree with TRBD1. Per germline, CDR1 LNHDA and CDR2 SQIVND (reference sequence). The J segment lost 2 bases and the V segment lost 5 bases, leaving 0 bases of the junction unmatched. The CDR3 has 14 residues. CDR3 residues: CASSGTGGNQPQHF. The CDR3 DNA sequence: TGTGCCAGTAGTGGGACAGGGGGCAATCAGCCCCAGCATTTT.

The genes are TRBV7-9 and TRBJ1-6; TRBD1 might be the D (6 bases). Trimming removed 5 bases at V and 6 bases at J, with 17 bases between. CDR1 SEHNR and CDR2 FQNEAQ come from the germline V gene (reference sequence). The CDR3 is made up of 16 amino acids. The CDR3 nucleotides are TGTGCCAGCAGCCCCCCGGGGACATACGCTAATTCACCCCTCCACTTT. It is translated as CASSPPGTYANSPLHF.

V is TRBV9 and J is TRBJ2-7, with 10 bases fitting TRBD1. Per the germline V gene, CDR1 is SGDLS and CDR2 is YYNGEE. The ends lost 0 bases at V and 10 bases at J; junction bases unmatched: 4. The CDR3 spans 13 residues. This chain's CDR3 is CASSVEGQGHQYF. DNA for the CDR3: TGTGCCAGCAGCGTAGAGGGACAGGGGCACCAGTACTTC.

The chain employs TRBV5-1 and TRBJ2-1; 14 nucleotides align to TRBD2. The junction had 10 bases not matched to a gene; V was cut back by 4 bases and J by 10 bases. The CDR3 extends over 16 amino acids. Germline-derived CDR1 and CDR2 are SGHRS and YFSETQ. CDR3 sequence reads: CASSPQTSGGAREQFF. CDR3 in DNA: TGCGCCAGCAGCCCACAGACTAGCGGGGGGGCCCGGGAGCAGTTCTTC.